The 14 T cell receptor beta chains listed next were all sequenced from one sample in a study of graft-versus-host responses after intestinal transplantation. The data were produced by immunoSEQ multiplex PCR, yet TCRdb's version contains in-frame clones alone and is incomplete. The table shows about 110,000 clones, with 90% to 95% occurring only once. Their antigens are not known. Sample: unstimulated CD8+ T cells sorted from spleen or lymph node cells, taken before intestinal transplant. The receptors derive from a human donor who received an intestinal transplant.

The chain combines TRBV15 with TRBJ1-4, with a tentative D call TRBD1 (6 bases). The CDR3 loop spans 14 amino acids. Germline V gene lookup returns CDR1 LNHNV and CDR2 YYDKDF (reference sequence). V gave up 0 bases and J gave up 7 bases, with 9 bases separating them. Written as DNA, the CDR3 is TGTGCCACCAGCAGAGATGGACAGCTTGAAAAACTGTTTTTT. Its translation is CATSRDGQLEKLFF.

The chain carries TRBV9 and TRBJ2-7; the D is unclear. Germline lookup yields CDR1 SGDLS and CDR2 YYNGEE. V lost 0 bases, J lost 7 bases, and 8 bases lay in between. The CDR3 loop spans 12 amino acids. The CDR3 bases are TGTGCCAGCAGCGTAGCTACGGGTGAGCAGTACTTC. Protein: CASSVATGEQYF.

This clone was detected only once. This chain links TRBV19 with TRBJ1-2; D perhaps matches TRBD1 (5 bases). CDR1 is LNHDA and CDR2 is SQIVND in the germline V gene (reference sequence). Between the trimmed V and J ends, which lost 6 bases and 3 bases, there was a span of 17 bases. The CDR3 runs to 15 residues. The DNA for the CDR3 is TGTGCCAGTAGCTTCGGGACCCCGGGGGACTATGGCTACACCTTC. Translating it yields CASSFGTPGDYGYTF.

The chain's CDR3 is CSGGKLAGRYNEQFF. CDR3 nucleotides: TGCAGCGGGGGGAAACTAGCGGGAAGATACAATGAGCAGTTCTTC. The chain employs TRBV29-1 and TRBJ2-1; 10 bases fit TRBD2. The germline V gene has CDR1 SQVTM and CDR2 ANQGSEA. V lost 7 bases, J lost 4 bases, and 10 bases stayed unmatched. The CDR3 loop spans 15 amino acids.

This chain connects TRBV27 to TRBJ2-7, with a weak D call TRBD2 (5 bases). V was trimmed by 0 bases and J by 1 base, leaving 10 bases between them. CDR1 and CDR2 (germline): MNHEY, SMNVEV (reference sequence). CDR3 length: 15 residues. The CDR3 DNA sequence: TGTGCCAGCAGTTTATCGGCGGGTCTTTCCTACGAGCAGTACTTC. Translating it yields CASSLSAGLSYEQYF.

The chain carries TRBV19 and TRBJ1-2; no firm D call. Germline V gives CDR1 LNHDA, CDR2 SQIVND (reference sequence). V lost 7 bases to trimming and J lost 5 bases, with 8 bases between them. The CDR3 sequence is 11 residues long. The CDR3 region has the DNA TGTGCCAGTACGTCCGGATATGGCTACACCTTC. Encoded protein: CASTSGYGYTF.

This chain links TRBV11-2 with TRBJ2-7; 8 nucleotides align to TRBD2. The germline V gene has CDR1 SGHAT and CDR2 FQNNGV. With 3 bases clipped from V and 3 bases from J, the junction kept 10 bases outside the gene matches. This CDR3 spans 16 amino acids. CDR3 region: CASSFGAGGGFYEQYF. CDR3 sequence (DNA): TGTGCCAGCAGCTTCGGTGCGGGAGGAGGATTCTACGAGCAGTACTTC.

The rearrangement links TRBV7-6 to TRBJ2-2; D perhaps matches TRBD2 (6 bases). The CDR3 length is 15 residues. Germline assignment: CDR1 SGHVS and CDR2 FNYEAQ. V lost 1 base and J lost 5, with 11 bases in between. The CDR3 is CASSLERGRTGELFF. CDR3 DNA: TGTGCCAGCAGCTTAGAGCGAGGGAGGACCGGGGAGCTGTTTTTT.

This clone was recorded only once. The chain uses TRBV7-6 and TRBJ2-7, with 8 bases lining up with TRBD2. With V trimmed by 0 bases and J by 3 bases, 7 bases remained unmatched. Per germline, CDR1 SGHVS and CDR2 FNYEAQ. This CDR3 has 16 residues. The CDR3 DNA is TGTGCCAGCAGCTTAGCAGGAAGCGGGGGCCTCTACGAGCAGTACTTC. As protein: CASSLAGSGGLYEQYF.

The rearrangement links TRBV4-2 to TRBJ1-5, with TRBD1 identical over 8 bases. The CDR3 sequence is 17 residues long. Trimming removed 2 bases from V and 5 bases from J; junction bases left unmatched: 11. Germline assignment: CDR1 LGHNA and CDR2 YNFKEQ. CDR3 amino acids: CASSQFSSQDRDQPQHF. CDR3 sequence (DNA): TGTGCCAGCAGCCAATTCTCGAGCCAGGACAGGGATCAGCCCCAGCATTTT.

The V and J genes are TRBV19 and TRBJ1-2, with D possibly being TRBD1 (5 bases). The CDR3 totals 14 residues. Germline CDR1 LNHDA, CDR2 SQIVND (reference sequence). With 4 bases removed from V and 4 bases from J, the gap between germline ends came to 13 bases. CDR3 residues: CASSNGQGGYGYTF. The CDR3 region has the DNA TGTGCCAGTAGTAACGGCCAGGGCGGCTATGGCTACACCTTC.

The V call is TRBV5-4, the J call TRBJ2-7; 13 nucleotides agree with TRBD2. This CDR3 spans 15 amino acids. Germline values: CDR1 SGHNT, CDR2 YYREEE (reference sequence). V shed 4 bases, J shed 5 bases, and the junction held 6 bases outside the gene matches. The CDR3 protein is CASSTGLAGVNEQYF. DNA for the CDR3: TGTGCCAGCAGCACAGGACTAGCGGGAGTAAACGAGCAGTACTTC.

The chain carries TRBV30 and TRBJ1-2; tentatively, D is TRBD1 (6 bases). Between the trimmed V and J ends, which lost 5 bases and 5 bases, there was a span of 9 bases. Germline assignment: CDR1 GTSNPN and CDR2 SVGIG (reference sequence). The CDR3 contains 11 residues. The CDR3 loop is CAWGGPYGYTF. CDR3 DNA: TGTGCCTGGGGGGGGCCTTATGGCTACACCTTC.

The chain carries TRBV11-2 and TRBJ2-3, with 8 bases identical to TRBD1. J lost 3 bases, V lost 0 bases, and 8 bases had no gene match. The germline V gene has CDR1 SGHAT and CDR2 FQNNGV. The CDR3 extends over 17 amino acids. For the CDR3, the DNA is TGTGCCAGCAGCTTAGATCTGGACAGGGTGAGGACAGATACGCAGTATTTT. Protein: CASSLDLDRVRTDTQYF.